Listed below are T cell receptor beta chains from one sample, sequenced in a study of beta chain features in type 1 diabetes. Profiled with immunoSEQ multiplex PCR; TCRdb holds only in-frame clones, not every one. The sample holds under 800,000 clones, about a sixth seen once. Sequencing used naive CD4+ T cells from blood. These TCRs come from a man between 18 and 29 years old in good health. Both conserved end residues are part of each CDR3. Each record gives: clone size, D gene, J gene, V gene, CDR3 protein, CDR3 DNA. D genes are given only for firm matches. Clone size is not always given. Where it is, it says once, few, many or a class for expanded clones.

NA | TRBD2 | TRBJ2-1 | TRBV10-3 | CAISELTSEYNEQFF | TGTGCCATCAGTGAATTAACTAGCGAGTACAATGAGCAGTTCTTC
NA | TRBD2 | TRBJ2-1 | TRBV27 | CASSPRLAGNNEQFF | TGTGCCAGCTCTCCCCGACTAGCGGGAAACAATGAGCAGTTCTTC
NA | TRBD1 | TRBJ1-1 | TRBV5-1 | CASSSTGPNTEAFF | TGCGCCAGCAGCTCGACAGGGCCGAACACTGAAGCTTTCTTT
few | NA | TRBJ1-4 | TRBV2 | CASSVVTSNEKLFF | TGTGCCAGCAGTGTTGTCACCTCAAATGAAAAACTGTTTTTT
few | NA | TRBJ2-7 | TRBV20-1 | CSALLAFEQYF | TGCAGTGCTCTACTAGCCTTCGAGCAGTACTTC
NA | NA | TRBJ2-1 | TRBV9 | CASSSPPRWGEQFF | TGTGCCAGCAGCTCCCCCCCACGGTGGGGTGAGCAGTTCTTC
few | NA | TRBJ2-1 | TRBV11-2 | CASSLDQRGRQFF | TGTGCCAGCAGCTTAGATCAGAGGGGCCGGCAGTTCTTC
NA | NA | TRBJ2-1 | TRBV14 | CASSQYAGPSYNEQFF | TGTGCCAGCAGCCAATACGCGGGCCCCTCCTACAATGAGCAGTTCTTC
NA | TRBD2 | TRBJ2-1 | TRBV7-2 | CASSLKAGTEQFF | TGTGCCAGCAGCCTCAAAGCGGGAACTGAGCAGTTCTTC
NA | NA | TRBJ1-3 | TRBV14 | CASSHRSPRGGSSGNTIYF | TGTGCCAGCAGCCACCGGTCGCCCCGGGGAGGATCCTCTGGAAACACCATATATTTT
few | NA | TRBJ2-7 | TRBV28 | CASSLSWQTIYEQYF | TGTGCCAGCAGTTTATCGTGGCAGACAATCTACGAGCAGTACTTC
NA | NA | TRBJ2-7 | TRBV28 | CASSLRQAFAYEQYF | TGTGCCAGCAGTTTAAGACAGGCTTTTGCCTACGAGCAGTACTTC
NA | NA | TRBJ2-3 | TRBV2 | CASISETDTQYF | TGTGCCAGCATTTCCGAGACAGATACGCAGTATTTT
few | TRBD2 | TRBJ2-5 | TRBV7-2 | CASSFRTSGGSEETQYF | TGTGCCAGCAGCTTCAGGACTAGCGGGGGCTCAGAAGAGACCCAGTACTTC
few | NA | TRBJ2-3 | TRBV28 | CASSPASHGPDTQYF | TGTGCCAGCAGTCCGGCCTCCCACGGACCGGATACGCAGTATTTT
NA | NA | TRBJ2-7 | TRBV4-3 | CASSQESHGGGEQYF | TGCGCCAGCAGCCAAGAATCCCACGGGGGCGGCGAGCAGTACTTC
NA | TRBD1 | TRBJ2-3 | TRBV2 | CASSHQPRDSYLNTQYF | TGTGCCAGCAGTCACCAGCCCCGGGACAGCTACCTCAATACGCAGTATTTT
few | NA | TRBJ1-2 | TRBV7-9 | CASSPSGLGIYGYTF | TGTGCCAGCAGCCCTAGCGGGCTGGGGATCTATGGCTACACCTTC
few | NA | TRBJ2-7 | TRBV28 | CASTGRAVTYEQYF | TGTGCCAGCACCGGACGGGCCGTTACCTACGAGCAGTACTTC
few | NA | TRBJ1-1 | TRBV18 | CASSPRADSQAFF | TGTGCCAGCTCACCACGTGCGGACAGCCAAGCTTTCTTT
few | TRBD1 | TRBJ2-5 | TRBV7-8 | CASSLDRASRETQYF | TGTGCCAGCAGCCTTGACAGGGCGTCACGAGAGACCCAGTACTTC
few | NA | TRBJ1-3 | TRBV9 | CASSSHRASGNTIYF | TGTGCCAGCAGCTCTCACAGGGCCTCTGGAAACACCATATATTTT
NA | TRBD1 | TRBJ1-3 | TRBV27 | CASRPGQVLGNTIYF | TGTGCCAGCAGGCCGGGACAGGTACTTGGAAACACCATATATTTT
NA | TRBD1 | TRBJ2-7 | TRBV10-3 | CAISEPQAFRTGEAEYEQYF | TGTGCCATCAGTGAGCCACAAGCGTTCCGGACAGGGGAGGCGGAGTACGAGCAGTACTTC
few | TRBD1 | TRBJ2-7 | TRBV5-1 | CASSFRAGGVTSYEQYF | TGCGCCAGCAGCTTCCGCGCAGGGGGTGTGACATCCTACGAGCAGTACTTC
NA | NA | TRBJ2-2 | TRBV4-3 | CASSQDSGGYANTGELFF | TGCGCCAGCAGCCAAGATTCGGGGGGCTACGCGAACACCGGGGAGCTGTTTTTT
NA | NA | TRBJ1-1 | TRBV28 | CASSLFGTLNTEAFF | TGTGCCAGCAGTTTATTTGGTACGTTGAACACTGAAGCTTTCTTT
few | TRBD2 | TRBJ2-1 | TRBV9 | CASSVRLAGVTDEQFF | TGTGCCAGCAGCGTAAGACTAGCGGGGGTTACGGATGAGCAGTTCTTC
NA | NA | TRBJ2-2 | TRBV7-2 | CASSPDRANTGELFF | TGTGCCAGCAGCCCCGACAGAGCGAACACCGGGGAGCTGTTTTTT
few | TRBD1 | TRBJ2-2 | TRBV25-1 | CASSDLGTANTGELFF | TGTGCCAGCAGTGATCTCGGGACAGCGAACACCGGGGAGCTGTTTTTT
few | NA | TRBJ1-2 | TRBV5-6 | CASSFRTANYGYTF | TGTGCCAGCAGCTTCAGAACGGCTAACTATGGCTACACCTTC
many | TRBD1 | TRBJ2-4 | TRBV27 | CASSADRVMGNIQYF | TGTGCCAGCAGTGCAGACAGGGTGATGGGAAACATTCAGTACTTC
few | TRBD1 | TRBJ2-7 | TRBV19 | CASSIAGTGGTYEQYF | TGTGCCAGTAGTATCGCCGGGACAGGGGGGACCTACGAGCAGTACTTC
few | NA | TRBJ1-1 | TRBV25-1 | CASSEYQGVTEAFF | TGTGCCAGCAGTGAATATCAGGGCGTAACTGAAGCTTTCTTT
NA | NA | TRBJ2-7 | TRBV5-1 | CASSSGTSLYEQYF | TGCGCCAGCAGTTCCGGGACATCACTCTACGAGCAGTACTTC
NA | TRBD1 | TRBJ2-7 | TRBV28 | CASSTTGQGSYEQYF | TGTGCCAGCAGCACTACCGGACAGGGGTCCTACGAGCAGTACTTC
NA | TRBD1 | TRBJ1-1 | TRBV4-2 | CASSLWGQDRYTEAFF | TGTGCCAGCAGCCTATGGGGGCAGGACAGGTACACTGAAGCTTTCTTT
NA | NA | TRBJ1-3 | TRBV28 | CASSRSQKISGNTIYF | TGTGCCAGCAGTCGCTCACAGAAAATCTCTGGAAACACCATATATTTT
few | TRBD2 | TRBJ2-3 | TRBV7-2 | CASSPRGLAGGPDTQYF | TGTGCCAGCAGCCCCCGGGGACTAGCGGGGGGGCCAGATACGCAGTATTTT
NA | TRBD1 | TRBJ1-5 | TRBV28 | CASTPQDRPHQPQHF | TGTGCCAGCACCCCCCAGGACAGGCCCCATCAGCCCCAGCATTTT
NA | TRBD1 | TRBJ2-7 | TRBV5-1 | CASSLLGQAAYEQYF | TGCGCCAGCAGCCTACTGGGACAGGCAGCCTACGAGCAGTACTTC
NA | TRBD1 | TRBJ1-4 | TRBV7-9 | CASSLETGRTEKLFF | TGTGCCAGCAGCTTAGAGACAGGGAGGACTGAAAAACTGTTTTTT
few | NA | TRBJ1-4 | TRBV10-3 | CAISRGVSANEKLFF | TGTGCCATCAGTCGAGGGGTATCGGCTAATGAAAAACTGTTTTTT
NA | TRBD1 | TRBJ2-3 | TRBV7-2 | CASSAPPRGPSTDTQYF | TGTGCCAGCAGCGCGCCGCCCAGGGGGCCCAGCACAGATACGCAGTATTTT
NA | TRBD2 | TRBJ2-7 | TRBV5-1 | CASTSGSYEQYF | TGCGCCAGTACTAGCGGGTCCTACGAGCAGTACTTC
few | NA | TRBJ2-7 | TRBV30 | CAWRAPSLGAFEQYF | TGTGCCTGGAGGGCCCCAAGTTTGGGGGCGTTCGAGCAGTACTTC
few | TRBD1 | TRBJ2-1 | TRBV7-3 | CASSLGTGNTNEQFF | TGTGCCAGCAGCCTGGGGACAGGAAATACGAATGAGCAGTTCTTC
NA | TRBD2 | TRBJ2-1 | TRBV19 | CASSNGLVSSYNEQFF | TGTGCCAGTAGTAACGGACTAGTAAGCTCCTACAATGAGCAGTTCTTC
few | NA | TRBJ1-2 | TRBV21-1 | CASSKGCGRGLPCYGYTF | TGTGCCAGCAGCAAAGGCTGCGGCAGGGGGCTCCCTTGCTATGGCTACACCTTC
few | TRBD2 | TRBJ2-3 | TRBV7-2 | CASSSPWGTSRTDTQYF | TGTGCCAGCAGCTCCCCCTGGGGGACTAGTAGAACAGATACGCAGTATTTT
NA | NA | TRBJ1-1 | TRBV15 | CATSRDGGMNTEAFF | TGTGCCACCAGCAGAGACGGCGGGATGAACACTGAAGCTTTCTTT
NA | NA | TRBJ2-1 | TRBV27 | CASSLRRVLDNEQFF | TGTGCCAGCAGTTTAAGGAGGGTTTTGGACAATGAGCAGTTCTTC
NA | TRBD1 | TRBJ2-1 | TRBV23-1 | CASSPGTGGLDEQFF | TGCGCCAGCAGCCCCGGGACAGGGGGCCTGGATGAGCAGTTCTTC
few | NA | TRBJ2-1 | TRBV7-9 | CASSRNTGSPYNEQFF | TGTGCCAGCAGCCGAAATACAGGTTCCCCCTACAATGAGCAGTTCTTC
NA | TRBD2 | TRBJ2-7 | TRBV19 | CASSRLAGDAYEQYF | TGTGCCAGTAGTCGACTAGCGGGAGACGCCTACGAGCAGTACTTC
many | NA | TRBJ1-2 | TRBV10-3 | CAIRGRRVYTF | TGTGCCATCAGGGGGAGACGGGTCTACACCTTC
few | NA | TRBJ1-2 | TRBV29-1 | CSVFRYYGYTF | TGCAGCGTTTTCAGATATTATGGCTACACCTTC
few | TRBD1 | TRBJ2-7 | TRBV25-1 | CATRTGPYEQYF | TGTGCCACCCGGACAGGGCCTTACGAGCAGTACTTC
few | NA | TRBJ2-3 | TRBV7-2 | CASSSYGLPSTDTQYF | TGTGCCAGCAGCTCGTACGGACTACCCAGCACAGATACGCAGTATTTT